What follows are 30 T cell receptor beta chains derived from one specimen sequenced in a study of Ad26.COV2.S vaccination and SARS-CoV-2 variants. Documented treatment: roughly 20 received Ad26.COV2.S at low or high dose, single or two shots; roughly five received placebo; per-sample allocation not given. Sampling occurred on day 63 after the first vaccine or placebo injection. The protocol was immunoSEQ multiplex PCR, while the TCRdb copy is restricted to in-frame clones and leaves out a portion. Of 400,000 to 450,000 clones in the sample, 90% were seen once. The source was peripheral blood, collected in a trial of Ad26.COV2.S vaccine versus placebo. The receptors derive from a person between 18 and 59 years old who received the Ad26.COV2.S COVID-19 vaccine or a placebo.

The rearrangement uses TRBV18 and TRBJ2-3, with D perhaps TRBD1 or TRBD2 (5 bases each). The V gene's germline CDR1 is KGHSH and CDR2 LQKENI. The CDR3 runs to 14 residues. V was pared by 0 bases and J by 3 bases, with 7 bases between. CDR3 sequence: CASSPPGETDTQYF. CDR3 DNA: TGTGCCAGCTCACCACCGGGGGAGACAGATACGCAGTATTTT.

For this clone: This may be a read error: a much more frequent sequence differs by one nucleotide. The chain has TRBV29-1 and TRBJ1-1; D gene unclear. Per the germline V gene, CDR1 is SQVTM and CDR2 is ANQGSEA. CDR3 length: 12 amino acids. V lost 2 bases and J 1 base, leaving 5 bases between the germline ends. The chain's CDR3 is CSVERGNTEAFF. CDR3 nucleotide sequence: TGCAGCGTTGAACGGGGGAACACTGAAGCTTTCTTT.

The chain links TRBV11-2 to TRBJ2-3, with D perhaps matching TRBD2 (5 bases). The CDR3 runs to 16 residues. CDR1 is SGHAT and CDR2 is FQNNGV in the germline V gene. V lost 6 bases to trimming and J lost 0 bases, with 16 bases between them. This chain's CDR3 is CASSPDWSKSTDTQYF. The CDR3 region has the DNA TGTGCCAGCAGTCCGGACTGGTCGAAGAGCACAGATACGCAGTATTTT.

This clone was seen just once. The V and J genes are TRBV7-8 and TRBJ2-7; 10 bases are a match to TRBD2. Germline trimming cut 2 bases from V and 3 bases from J; bases unmatched to any gene: 7. Germline CDR1 SGHVS, CDR2 FQNEAQ. The CDR3 has 16 residues. CDR3 nucleotides: TGTGCCAGCAGCTTAATGGCTAGCGGGAGTATCTACGAGCAGTACTTC. This gives the protein CASSLMASGSIYEQYF.

This rearrangement joins TRBV3-1 (or the pseudogene TRBV3-2) to TRBJ1-6; D is ambiguous. This CDR3 contains 15 residues. CDR1 is LGHDT, CDR2 YNNKEL, per germline (reference sequence). V was pared by 0 bases and J by 7 bases, with 10 bases between. This CDR3 reads CASSQDPQWNSPLHF. CDR3 in DNA: TGTGCCAGCAGCCAAGATCCACAGTGGAATTCACCCCTCCACTTT.

The V call is TRBV30, the J call TRBJ1-1; D call uncertain. The V gene's germline CDR1 is GTSNPN and CDR2 SVGIG (reference sequence). Trimming pared 2 bases from V and 1 base from J, leaving 8 bases between. The CDR3 spans 13 residues. The CDR3 reads CAWSWQQNTEAFF. The CDR3 region has the DNA TGTGCCTGGAGTTGGCAGCAGAACACTGAAGCTTTCTTT.

The gene calls are TRBV20-1 and TRBJ2-5, with unresolved D. V was pared by 3 bases and J by 7 bases, with 21 bases between. The germline V gene has CDR1 DFQATT and CDR2 SNEGSKA (reference sequence). The CDR3 runs to 15 residues. The CDR3 sequence is CSASNSAGSVWTQYF. The CDR3 nucleotides are TGCAGTGCTAGTAATTCGGCAGGTTCGGTTTGGACCCAGTACTTC.

The chain uses TRBV7-9 and TRBJ2-7, with TRBD2 matching 9 bases. In germline, CDR1 is SEHNR, CDR2 FQNEAQ (reference sequence). The trim removed 5 bases at V and 4 bases at J, leaving 12 bases unmatched. This CDR3 has 16 residues. CDR3 nucleotide sequence: TGTGCCAGCAGCCCCGACTCGCGTAGCGGGAGTTACGAGCAGTACTTC. It encodes CASSPDSRSGSYEQYF.

This chain links TRBV5-6 with TRBJ1-1; D is possibly TRBD1 (6 bases). The V and J ends lost 4 bases and 1 base respectively, with 14 bases between them. CDR1 SGHDT and CDR2 YYEEEE come from the germline V gene. The CDR3 has 15 amino acids. CDR3 sequence reads: CASSPRRGTNTEAFF. The CDR3, as DNA: TGTGCCAGCAGCCCGCGGAGGGGGACGAACACTGAAGCTTTCTTT.

The V call is TRBV11-3, the J call TRBJ2-5; no clear D gene. The germline V gene has CDR1 SGHNT and CDR2 YENEEA. This CDR3 region has 15 residues. The V and J ends lost 1 base and 3 bases respectively, with 12 bases between them. This CDR3 is CASSLGLQRKETQYF. The CDR3 bases are TGTGCCAGCAGCTTAGGGTTACAGCGAAAAGAGACCCAGTACTTC.

J is TRBJ2-5 and V is TRBV6-2 or TRBV6-3; D is possibly TRBD2 (5 bases). Germline V gene lookup returns CDR1 MNHEY and CDR2 SVGEGT. The ends were cut back, 5 bases at V and 0 bases at J, with 13 bases in the middle. This CDR3 has 15 amino acids. The CDR3 DNA is TGTGCCAGCAGTCCCCCAGGCGGGTACCAAGAGACCCAGTACTTC. This encodes CASSPPGGYQETQYF.

This clone was recorded once. The chain is built from TRBV19 and TRBJ1-5; TRBD1 matches 8 bases. CDR3 length equals 15 residues. Germline assignment: CDR1 LNHDA and CDR2 SQIVND (reference sequence). The J segment lost 5 bases and the V segment lost 7 bases, leaving 10 bases of the junction unmatched. The CDR3 nucleotides are TGTGCCAGTAACCGCGACAGGGGAAGGGATCAGCCCCAGCATTTT. Encoded protein: CASNRDRGRDQPQHF.

The chain links TRBV6-1 to TRBJ2-7, with 8 bases matching TRBD1. The CDR3 contains 18 residues. J was trimmed by 3 bases and V by 2 bases; bases with no gene match: 15. Per germline, CDR1 MNHNS and CDR2 SASEGT. Here the CDR3 DNA reads TGTGCCAGCAGTGAAACTGACCTTGGGACAGGTGACTTCTACGAGCAGTACTTC. Amino acid sequence: CASSETDLGTGDFYEQYF.

The CDR3, as DNA: TGCGCCAGCAGCTGGGAGGGGGGGTTCCACGAGCAGTACTTC. Encoded protein: CASSWEGGFHEQYF. V usage is TRBV5-1 and J usage is TRBJ2-7; perhaps TRBD2 as D (7 bases). Per the germline V gene, CDR1 is SGHRS and CDR2 is YFSETQ. The CDR3 length is 14 residues. Trimming shortened V by 3 bases and J by 5 bases, and 15 bases separated the two germline ends.

The chain recombines TRBV28 with TRBJ2-3, with D perhaps TRBD2 (6 bases). Germline V lookup: CDR1 MDHEN, CDR2 SYDVKM. This CDR3 has 14 amino acids. V shed 6 bases and J shed 4 bases, with 14 bases lying between them. The chain's CDR3 is CASRIGGLADTQYF. The CDR3 DNA follows: TGTGCCAGCAGAATCGGGGGTCTCGCAGATACGCAGTATTTT.

This chain uses TRBV14 with TRBJ2-1; D is ambiguous. Trimming took off 3 bases at V and 5 bases at J, with 11 bases between the two ends. Per germline, CDR1 SGHDN and CDR2 FVKESK. The CDR3 consists of 14 residues. CDR3 sequence: CASSHNYKDNEQFF. CDR3 in DNA: TGTGCCAGCAGCCACAACTACAAAGACAATGAGCAGTTCTTC.

The chain has TRBV30 and TRBJ2-7; D is perhaps TRBD1 or TRBD2 (5 bases each). V was shortened by 2 bases and J by 5 bases, with 10 bases between the two germline ends. CDR3 length: 12 residues. The germline CDR1 and CDR2 sequences are GTSNPN and SVGIG (reference sequence). The CDR3, as DNA: TGTGCCTGGAGTCTGGGGGTCCACGAGCAGTACTTC. This translates into CAWSLGVHEQYF. The whole variable domain, remainder taken from reference TRBV30 and TRBJ2-7, is SQTIHQWPATLVQPVGSPLSLECTVEGTSNPNLYWYRQAAGRGLQLLFYSVGIGQISSEVPQNLSASRPQDRQFILSSKKLLLSDSGFYLCAWSLGVHEQYFGPGTRLTVT.

The CDR3 is CASSLGSSSYNEQFF. The DNA for the CDR3 is TGTGCCAGCAGCCTGGGTTCCAGCTCCTACAATGAGCAGTTCTTC. The chain couples TRBV6-2 or TRBV6-3 to TRBJ2-1; D is ambiguous. Trimming removed 6 bases at V and 0 bases at J, with 12 bases between. Germline CDR1 MNHEY, CDR2 SVGEGT. This CDR3 has 15 residues.

The rearrangement links TRBV19 to TRBJ2-1; 7 bases line up with TRBD1. V lost 4 bases, J lost 7 bases, and 10 bases stayed unmatched. This CDR3 is 15 amino acids long. From germline, CDR1 is LNHDA and CDR2 SQIVND (reference sequence). CDR3 coding DNA: TGTGCCAGTAGTACGACCCCGGGACAGTGGAATGAGCAGTTCTTC. Amino acid sequence: CASSTTPGQWNEQFF.

The chain recombines TRBV20-1 with TRBJ2-2; possibly TRBD2 for D (5 bases). The CDR3 contains 14 residues. V lost 3 bases to trimming and J lost 3 bases, with 11 bases between them. Germline V lookup: CDR1 DFQATT, CDR2 SNEGSKA (reference sequence). The chain's CDR3 is CSASTSGYTGELFF. The CDR3 DNA follows: TGCAGTGCTAGTACTTCGGGGTACACCGGGGAGCTGTTTTTT.

This clone was found once. This chain links TRBV7-2 with TRBJ2-1, with D possibly being TRBD2 (5 bases). Looked up from germline, CDR1 is SGHTA and CDR2 is FQGNSA. V was trimmed by 5 bases and J by 15 bases, leaving 17 bases between them. This CDR3 is 12 amino acids long. CDR3 sequence (DNA): TGTGCCAGCAGCCCGGGAAGCCCCCGGGCGTTCTTC. This encodes CASSPGSPRAFF.

V gene TRBV7-3 combines with J gene TRBJ2-2, with D perhaps TRBD1 (6 bases). This CDR3 is 16 amino acids long. The ends were cut back, 2 bases at V and 3 bases at J, with 13 bases in the middle. Per the germline V gene, CDR1 is SGHTA and CDR2 is FQGTGA. The chain's CDR3 is CASSLGTGSDTGELFF. The CDR3 DNA reads as TGTGCCAGCAGCTTAGGTACAGGGTCGGACACCGGGGAGCTGTTTTTT. The full variable domain, completed using reference TRBV7-3 and TRBJ2-2, is GAGVSQTPSNKVTEKGKYVELRCDPISGHTALYWYRQSLGQGPEFLIYFQGTGAADDSGLPNDRFFAVRPEGSVSTLKIQRTERGDSAVYLCASSLGTGSDTGELFFGEGSRLTVL.

The V gene is TRBV5-4, the J gene TRBJ2-2, with D tentatively TRBD1 (6 bases). The CDR3 totals 16 residues. V lost 3 bases and J lost 0, with 12 bases in between. Germline CDR1 is SGHNT and CDR2 is YYREEE (reference sequence). This CDR3 reads CASSSPGHPNTGELFF. The CDR3 coding sequence is TGTGCCAGCAGCTCTCCGGGACACCCGAACACCGGGGAGCTGTTTTTT.

This clone was recorded a few times. The chain combines TRBV2 with TRBJ2-5; 8 bases align to TRBD2. Losses at the gene ends were 8 bases for V and 5 bases for J; bases not matched to a gene: 16. Germline-derived CDR1 and CDR2 are SNHLY and FYNNEI. The CDR3 sequence is 16 residues long. The CDR3 DNA reads TGTGCCAGCTCACGGGGCGGGAGGAATGTCGGGGAGACCCAGTACTTC. Its translation: CASSRGGRNVGETQYF.

This sequence joins TRBV7-8 and TRBJ2-7; maybe TRBD1 (5 bases). V was trimmed by 0 bases and J by 2 bases, leaving 17 bases between them. Germline lookup yields CDR1 SGHVS and CDR2 FQNEAQ. The CDR3 contains 17 residues. The CDR3 is CASSLAVSGILTYEQYF. In nucleotides, the CDR3 is TGTGCCAGCAGCTTAGCAGTATCAGGGATCCTCACCTACGAGCAGTACTTC.

The chain couples TRBV19 to TRBJ2-1; D gene uncertain. CDR1 and CDR2 from the germline V gene are LNHDA and SQIVND (reference sequence). Trimming took 5 bases from V and 8 from J, leaving 22 bases between them. The CDR3 sequence is 16 residues long. The CDR3, as DNA: TGTGCCAGTAGTCTAGGTTGGACGTCCCCCCCCTATGAGCAGTTCTTC. Translated, it gives CASSLGWTSPPYEQFF. Together with reference TRBV19 and TRBJ2-1, the CDR3 gives the full variable domain: DGGITQSPKYLFRKEGQNVTLSCEQNLNHDAMYWYRQDPGQGLRLIYYSQIVNDFQKGDIAEGYSVSREKKESFPLTVTSAQKNPTAFYLCASSLGWTSPPYEQFFGPGTRLTVL.

V usage is TRBV27 and J usage is TRBJ2-7, with TRBD2 matching over 9 bases. This CDR3 has 17 amino acids. Germline-derived CDR1 and CDR2 are MNHEY and SMNVEV (reference sequence). Trimming removed 2 bases from V and 4 bases from J; junction bases left unmatched: 12. The CDR3 loop is CASSLSVAGGKPYEQYF. CDR3 in DNA: TGTGCCAGCAGTTTAAGTGTGGCGGGGGGGAAGCCGTACGAGCAGTACTTC.

The chain combines TRBV6-2 or TRBV6-3 with TRBJ2-1; 11 nucleotides match TRBD2. The CDR3 totals 19 residues. V lost 0 bases to trimming and J lost 2 bases; unmatched junction nucleotides: 9. Germline lookup yields CDR1 MNHEY and CDR2 SVGEGT. CDR3: CASSYSLAGGPSPYNEQFF. The CDR3 DNA is TGTGCCAGCAGTTACTCTTTAGCGGGAGGGCCCTCCCCCTACAATGAGCAGTTCTTC.

The chain is built from TRBV19 and TRBJ2-7, with D tentatively TRBD1 (5 bases). The germline V gene has CDR1 LNHDA and CDR2 SQIVND (reference sequence). Trimming took off 1 base at V and 5 bases at J, with 12 bases between the two ends. This CDR3 has 14 residues. DNA of the CDR3: TGTGCCAGTAGTATAGCGCAGGGCACCCACGAGCAGTACTTC. It translates to CASSIAQGTHEQYF.

This clone was observed a few times. The V gene is TRBV2, the J gene TRBJ2-7; TRBD2 matches 13 bases. V trimming: 4 bases; J trimming: 2 bases; junction bases outside the gene matches: 2. Germline lookup yields CDR1 SNHLY and CDR2 FYNNEI. The CDR3 has 15 amino acids. The CDR3 DNA reads TGTGCCAGCAGTGTGACTAGCGGGAGGACCTACGAGCAGTACTTC. Protein: CASSVTSGRTYEQYF. The full variable domain, rest sourced from reference TRBV2 and TRBJ2-7, is EPEVTQTPSHQVTQMGQEVILRCVPISNHLYFYWYRQILGQKVEFLVSFYNNEISEKSEIFDDQFSVERPDGSNFTLKIRSTKLEDSAMYFCASSVTSGRTYEQYFGPGTRLTVT.